The source of this T cell receptor beta chain is a study of blood T cells in healthy people across ages. V lost 2 bases to trimming and J lost 2 bases, with 12 bases between them. Germline V gene lookup returns CDR1 MNHEY and CDR2 SMNVEV (reference sequence). The CDR3 covers 15 residues. Study outcomes and limitations: The fall in TCR beta diversity per million T cells was roughly linear with age.

This clonotype was counted only a few times. Antigen unknown. The use of a sample-barcoded 5' primer and a J-beta primer mix characterized a second PCR of roughly 7 to 12 cycles. Tagging of each cDNA molecule was performed by a template-switch adaptor with 12 random nucleotides. TCRdb re-called the 5' RACE reads with MiXCR, one entry per CDR3 protein. Of 1.5 million or so distinct CDR3 sequences in the sample, approximately 38% were seen once. Healthy Caucasian individuals from Russia aged roughly 6 to 95 served as donors. Donors gave about 10 milliliters of peripheral blood apiece. This clonotype was sampled from a woman between 18 and 30 years old in good health. Specimen: blood. The chain recombines TRBV27 with TRBJ1-1; no clear D gene. CDR3 nucleotide sequence: TGTGCCAGCAGTTTACGGGGAGGTGGCAACACTGAAGCTTTCTTT. Translation gives CASSLRGGGNTEAFF.